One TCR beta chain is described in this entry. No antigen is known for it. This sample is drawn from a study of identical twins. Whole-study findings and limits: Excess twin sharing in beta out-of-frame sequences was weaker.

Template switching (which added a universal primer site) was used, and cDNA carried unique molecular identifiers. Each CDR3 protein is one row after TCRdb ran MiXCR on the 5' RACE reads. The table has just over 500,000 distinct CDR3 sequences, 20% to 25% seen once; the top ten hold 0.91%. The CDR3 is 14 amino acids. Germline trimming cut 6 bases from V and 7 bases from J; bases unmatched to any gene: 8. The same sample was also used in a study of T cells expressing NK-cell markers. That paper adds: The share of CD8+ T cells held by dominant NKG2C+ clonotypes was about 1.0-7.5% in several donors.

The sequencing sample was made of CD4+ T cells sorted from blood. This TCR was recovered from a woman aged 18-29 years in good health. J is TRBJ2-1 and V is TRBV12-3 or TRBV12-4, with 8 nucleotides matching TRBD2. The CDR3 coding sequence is TGTGCCAGCAGACAAGCGGGAGCGGGGAATGAGCAGTTCTTC. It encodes CASRQAGAGNEQFF.